This TCR beta chain originates from a study of blood T cell repertoires in COVID-19. Overall study: PBMCs, B-cell-depleted T cells, or T cells provided the cDNA or gDNA that made up the material.

Everyone who took part was roughly 18 to 89 years old, and they came from about two dozen US areas. Clinical history reported by participants formed the basis on which cohorts were assigned. Participants classified as exposed had met a COVID-19 case within 2 weeks before study entry. The V and J ends lost 0 bases and 7 bases respectively, with 5 bases between them. The CDR3 has 11 amino acids. CDR1 is SGHRS, CDR2 YFSETQ, per germline. Clones were read by immunoSEQ multiplex PCR, and TCRdb kept only the in-frame ones, dropping some. The data hold 200,000 to 250,000 clones, with 80% to 90% observed a single time.

The rearrangement joins TRBV5-1 to TRBJ2-7; D possibly corresponds to TRBD2 (5 bases). Material: PBMCs or T cells enriched from blood (not recorded which). The receptor was derived from a woman aged 25 to 39 who had been exposed to COVID-19. As DNA, the CDR3 is TGCGCCAGCAGCTTGGGCGGGGAGCAGTACTTC. It specifies CASSLGGEQYF.